Shown below are 10 T cell receptor beta chains from a single sample sequenced in a study of CD8+ T cells in alopecia areata listed by TCRdb under 2018. Libraries were constructed by the immunoSEQ multiplex PCR assay. RNA was extracted from all samples and reverse transcribed into cDNA, which served as template for TCR sequencing. TCRdb limited this immuneACCESS table to in-frame rearrangements with V and J called. A share of clones is missing; checked studies link under half to unresolved V genes, and the rest is unexplained. This sample has hundreds of thousands of clones in its table, and 66% of those were observed once. The top ten constitute around 1.2% of the sample. This sample's treatment or condition label indicates: oral pan-JAK inhibitor, 5-10 mg twice daily. The sample was CD4+ T cells sorted from blood, taken at approximately week 42, from a patient treated with tofacitinib. The receptors stem from a human donor with alopecia areata.

The chain couples TRBV20-1 to TRBJ2-7; D remains unclear. V was trimmed by 0 bases and J by 3 bases, leaving 3 bases between them. Germline CDR1 and CDR2: DFQATT and SNEGSKA (reference sequence). The CDR3 runs to 11 residues. CDR3 sequence: CSARDIYEQYF. The CDR3 DNA follows: TGCAGTGCTAGAGATATCTACGAGCAGTACTTC.

Only a few counts were recorded for this clone. The chain carries TRBV30 and TRBJ1-2; D is uncertain. This CDR3 is 10 amino acids long. CDR1 is GTSNPN, CDR2 SVGIG, per germline (reference sequence). Trimming stripped 5 bases from V and 7 bases from J, with 8 bases between. The CDR3 sequence is CAWFYGGYTF. The DNA for the CDR3 is TGTGCCTGGTTTTACGGTGGCTACACCTTC.

This clone turned up a few times. The chain carries TRBV6-6 and TRBJ1-1, with 11 bases aligning to TRBD1. Germline values: CDR1 MNHNY, CDR2 SVGAGI (reference sequence). The CDR3 has 15 residues. Germline trimming cut 6 bases from V and 5 bases from J; bases unmatched to any gene: 8. CDR3 loop: CASRDRGRRITEAFF. The CDR3 DNA reads as TGTGCCAGCAGGGACAGGGGGCGCCGAATAACTGAAGCTTTCTTT.

The table lists this clone with a few counts. The chain combines TRBV14 with TRBJ2-7, with 7 bases matching TRBD1. Germline trimming cut 1 base from V and 3 bases from J; bases unmatched to any gene: 3. Germline CDR1 and CDR2: SGHDN and FVKESK. The CDR3 has 14 amino acids. This chain's CDR3 is CASSQGGGYYEQYF. The CDR3 coding sequence is TGTGCCAGCAGCCAAGGAGGGGGCTACTACGAGCAGTACTTC.

This clone was seen a handful of times. The chain recombines TRBV4-3 with TRBJ1-6; 8 bases are a match to TRBD1. The CDR3 length is 15 residues. The trim removed 1 base at V and 9 bases at J, leaving 5 bases unmatched. CDR1 LGHNA and CDR2 YSLEER come from the germline V gene. This chain's CDR3 is CASSQVQGAGSPLHF. The CDR3, as DNA: TGCGCCAGCAGCCAAGTTCAGGGGGCAGGTTCACCCCTCCACTTT.

This clone was picked up a small number of times. This chain uses TRBV14 with TRBJ2-3; 8 nucleotides line up with TRBD2. V gave up 1 base and J gave up 8 bases; unmatched junction bases: 5. CDR3 length: 14 residues. Germline-derived CDR1 and CDR2 are SGHDN and FVKESK. The CDR3 reads CASSQVAGRGTQYF. The DNA of the CDR3 is TGTGCCAGCAGCCAAGTAGCGGGGAGAGGTACGCAGTATTTT.

The chain uses TRBV28 and TRBJ1-2; D remains unclear. V was pared by 7 bases and J by 8 bases, with 17 bases between. Germline CDR1 is MDHEN and CDR2 is SYDVKM. The CDR3 sequence is 13 residues long. The CDR3 sequence: CASTLLASVGYTF. The CDR3 bases are TGTGCCAGCACCCTGCTAGCGAGCGTCGGCTACACCTTC.

V usage is TRBV15 and J usage is TRBJ1-6, with D perhaps TRBD1 (5 bases). In germline, CDR1 is LNHNV, CDR2 YYDKDF (reference sequence). V was cut by 0 bases and J by 13 bases, with 10 bases left in between. The CDR3 contains 13 residues. CDR3 DNA: TGTGCCACCAGCAGAGATCCGGGGCAGCCCCTCCACTTT. This gives the protein CATSRDPGQPLHF.

The genes are TRBV18 and TRBJ1-2; no reliable D call. CDR3 size: 15 residues. Germline-derived CDR1 and CDR2 are KGHSH and LQKENI. V was trimmed by 2 bases and J by 3 bases, leaving 13 bases between them. This CDR3 is CASSPTDRVHYGYTF. CDR3 coding DNA: TGTGCCAGCTCACCAACCGACCGAGTGCACTATGGCTACACCTTC. Supplemented by reference TRBV18 and TRBJ1-2, the full variable domain reads NAGVMQNPRHLVRRRGQEARLRCSPMKGHSHVYWYRQLPEEGLKFMVYLQKENIIDESGMPKERFSAEFPKEGPSILRIQQVVRGDSAAYFCASSPTDRVHYGYTFGSGTRLTVV.

The chain recombines TRBV14 with TRBJ2-3; a weak D match, TRBD2 (5 bases). The V gene's germline CDR1 is SGHDN and CDR2 FVKESK. Trimming removed 2 bases at V and 4 bases at J, with 13 bases between. The CDR3 consists of 15 residues. For the CDR3, the DNA is TGTGCCAGCAGCCAACTTCAGACTAATGCAGATACGCAGTATTTT. The encoded protein is CASSQLQTNADTQYF.